The present T cell receptor (beta chain) was sequenced within a study of blood T cells in healthy people across ages. Points on this clonotype: Its target is not known.

There were healthy Caucasian individuals from Russia, aged 6 to 90, serving as donors. General observations from the study: Per million T cells, the diversity of TCR beta decreased roughly linearly as age advanced.

A J-beta primer mix and a sample-barcoded 5' primer were used in a second PCR of roughly 6 to 12 cycles. Every cDNA molecule carried a tag from a template-switch adaptor bearing 12 random nucleotides. TCRdb reprocessed the 5' RACE reads with MiXCR, giving one entry per CDR3 protein. This sample has around 1,700,000 distinct CDR3 sequences, with 28% found just once. CDR1 is SGHRS and CDR2 is YFSETQ in the germline V gene. V was cut by 4 bases and J by 11 bases, with 21 bases left in between. The CDR3 loop spans 14 amino acids. Sequenced sample: blood. This clonotype was obtained from a woman aged 25 to 45 in good health. The chain combines TRBV5-1 with TRBJ1-1, with TRBD1 as a possible D gene (6 bases). CDR3 amino acids: CASSPRQGTRRAFF. The CDR3 region has the DNA TGCGCCAGCAGCCCTCGGCAGGGGACCCGGAGGGCTTTCTTT.